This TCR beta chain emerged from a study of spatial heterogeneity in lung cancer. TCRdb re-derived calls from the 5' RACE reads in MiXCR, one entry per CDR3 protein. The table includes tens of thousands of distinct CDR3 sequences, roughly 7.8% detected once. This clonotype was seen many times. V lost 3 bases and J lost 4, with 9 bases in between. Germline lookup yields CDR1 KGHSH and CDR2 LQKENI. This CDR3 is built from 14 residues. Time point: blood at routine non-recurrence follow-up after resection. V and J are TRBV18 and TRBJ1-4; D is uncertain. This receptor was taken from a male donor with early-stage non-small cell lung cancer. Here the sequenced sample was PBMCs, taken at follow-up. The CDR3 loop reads CASSPAGRNEKLFF. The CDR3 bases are TGTGCCAGCTCACCGGCAGGACGTAATGAAAAACTGTTTTTT.